The T cell receptor beta chain described here comes from a study of Graves' ophthalmopathy and Graves' hyperthyroidism (dated by TCRdb to the late 2010s). In terms of the full investigation: Hyperthyroidism was considered stable if no progression to ophthalmopathy occurred within 18 months of follow-up. After sampling, hyperthyroidism patients received methimazole starting at 30 mg daily, and ophthalmopathy patients received high-dose intravenous methylprednisolone. For independent validation, a separate cohort was made up of 18 hyperthyroidism patients plus 17 patients who later progressed from hyperthyroidism to ophthalmopathy. The study used TCR beta repertoire signatures to distinguish Graves' ophthalmopathy from Graves' hyperthyroidism and to predict progression to ophthalmopathy. In more than five hyperthyroidism patients, T-cell repertoires of thyroid tissue and blood were compared. In total, 120 to 150 blood samples were TCR-sequenced: around 42 ophthalmopathy, some 80 hyperthyroidism and some 17 hyperthyroidism-to-ophthalmopathy patients. To explore V-J signatures that distinguish ophthalmopathy from hyperthyroidism, a discovery set of about a hundred patients was enrolled, made up of 43 with ophthalmopathy and fewer than 60 with stable hyperthyroidism. Beyond this particular receptor, the publication reports: Among expanded thyroid clonotypes with frequency above 0.001, most also showed up in blood, which suggests that blood repertoires may reflect the thyroid immune response. In validation, the model predicted ophthalmopathy progression with roughly 68% sensitivity and roughly 72% specificity; some 13 predicted patients were CT-confirmed with GO in a median of around 6 months. No statistical method was used to set the sample size in advance, and the investigators knew which group each participant was assigned to. In cross-validation, the 13-signature model distinguished ophthalmopathy from stable hyperthyroidism with about 88% sensitivity and around 82% specificity, and in the test set the corresponding values were roughly 80% and 76%.

For repertoire sequencing, TCR beta CDR3 regions were amplified from RNA transcripts. A first-round RT-PCR used HTBI primers with the Qiagen OneStep RT-PCR kit, followed by a second-round multiplex PCR, size selection and purification. The libraries underwent paired-end sequencing with 100 bp reads on an Illumina HiSeq2000. Processing in the source paper ran as follows. SOAPnuke was used for read processing, and reads with adapters, uncalled bases, a mean Phred below 15, or no exact constant-primer or identifier match were discarded. High-quality paired reads were merged with COPE v1.2.5. Clonotypes were defined as unique nucleotide sequences and were aligned to IMGT TRB V, D and J references using MiTCR v1.1. Only V-J combinations with frequency above 0.0001 were analysed, covering more than 99% of repertoires. For each V-J combination, a TCR clonal expansion and chaos score was defined as F50 clonal expansion divided by the chaos observed in the TCRdist matrix. Features were reduced by Welch's t-statistics and random forest to roughly 14 V-J combinations, which fed a naive Bayes classifier. The similarity between thyroid and blood repertoires was quantified using the Morisita-Horn index. Starting from the raw public reads, TCRdb applied fastp trimming at Q25, assembled clones with MiXCR and retained in-frame beta chains. Rows merge per CDR3 protein into single entries with the most common DNA and genes. These V and J calls rely on TCRdb rather than the paper's analysis. The sample table shows over a million distinct CDR3 sequences, and 35% to 45% are seen once. The top ten clonotypes cover around 10% of the sample.

To note about this clonotype: It has no known antigen specificity. Since a much larger clone is just one base distant, this may be a read error.

Trimming removed 8 bases from V and 4 bases from J, leaving 12 bases between the germline ends. From the germline V gene, CDR1 is SGHTA and CDR2 is FQGTGA. From its cysteine to its phenylalanine, the CDR3 spans 12 amino acids. Kept here is only the CDR3 DNA, which spans 36 bases and is read in frame from base 1. Patients with hyperthyroidism were aged 18 to 65 years, had been newly diagnosed, and had a disease duration of less than 2 months. Patients were excluded if they had other autoimmune diseases, uncontrolled infections, pregnancy or lactation. Diagnosis relied on clinical symptoms, serum thyroxine, TRAb, thyroid ultrasound and orbital computed tomography. Total RNA was extracted using Trizol reagent, and RNA quality was checked on an Agilent 2100 Bioanalyzer.

The TCR originated in an adult man with Graves' hyperthyroidism. Material: peripheral blood or thyroid tissue (not recorded which). The chain is made from TRBV7-3 and TRBJ2-7, with the D gene uncertain. The nucleotide sequence is given as TGTGCCAGCGGCCAGATAGCATACGAGCAGTACTTC. The translation is CASGQIAYEQYF.